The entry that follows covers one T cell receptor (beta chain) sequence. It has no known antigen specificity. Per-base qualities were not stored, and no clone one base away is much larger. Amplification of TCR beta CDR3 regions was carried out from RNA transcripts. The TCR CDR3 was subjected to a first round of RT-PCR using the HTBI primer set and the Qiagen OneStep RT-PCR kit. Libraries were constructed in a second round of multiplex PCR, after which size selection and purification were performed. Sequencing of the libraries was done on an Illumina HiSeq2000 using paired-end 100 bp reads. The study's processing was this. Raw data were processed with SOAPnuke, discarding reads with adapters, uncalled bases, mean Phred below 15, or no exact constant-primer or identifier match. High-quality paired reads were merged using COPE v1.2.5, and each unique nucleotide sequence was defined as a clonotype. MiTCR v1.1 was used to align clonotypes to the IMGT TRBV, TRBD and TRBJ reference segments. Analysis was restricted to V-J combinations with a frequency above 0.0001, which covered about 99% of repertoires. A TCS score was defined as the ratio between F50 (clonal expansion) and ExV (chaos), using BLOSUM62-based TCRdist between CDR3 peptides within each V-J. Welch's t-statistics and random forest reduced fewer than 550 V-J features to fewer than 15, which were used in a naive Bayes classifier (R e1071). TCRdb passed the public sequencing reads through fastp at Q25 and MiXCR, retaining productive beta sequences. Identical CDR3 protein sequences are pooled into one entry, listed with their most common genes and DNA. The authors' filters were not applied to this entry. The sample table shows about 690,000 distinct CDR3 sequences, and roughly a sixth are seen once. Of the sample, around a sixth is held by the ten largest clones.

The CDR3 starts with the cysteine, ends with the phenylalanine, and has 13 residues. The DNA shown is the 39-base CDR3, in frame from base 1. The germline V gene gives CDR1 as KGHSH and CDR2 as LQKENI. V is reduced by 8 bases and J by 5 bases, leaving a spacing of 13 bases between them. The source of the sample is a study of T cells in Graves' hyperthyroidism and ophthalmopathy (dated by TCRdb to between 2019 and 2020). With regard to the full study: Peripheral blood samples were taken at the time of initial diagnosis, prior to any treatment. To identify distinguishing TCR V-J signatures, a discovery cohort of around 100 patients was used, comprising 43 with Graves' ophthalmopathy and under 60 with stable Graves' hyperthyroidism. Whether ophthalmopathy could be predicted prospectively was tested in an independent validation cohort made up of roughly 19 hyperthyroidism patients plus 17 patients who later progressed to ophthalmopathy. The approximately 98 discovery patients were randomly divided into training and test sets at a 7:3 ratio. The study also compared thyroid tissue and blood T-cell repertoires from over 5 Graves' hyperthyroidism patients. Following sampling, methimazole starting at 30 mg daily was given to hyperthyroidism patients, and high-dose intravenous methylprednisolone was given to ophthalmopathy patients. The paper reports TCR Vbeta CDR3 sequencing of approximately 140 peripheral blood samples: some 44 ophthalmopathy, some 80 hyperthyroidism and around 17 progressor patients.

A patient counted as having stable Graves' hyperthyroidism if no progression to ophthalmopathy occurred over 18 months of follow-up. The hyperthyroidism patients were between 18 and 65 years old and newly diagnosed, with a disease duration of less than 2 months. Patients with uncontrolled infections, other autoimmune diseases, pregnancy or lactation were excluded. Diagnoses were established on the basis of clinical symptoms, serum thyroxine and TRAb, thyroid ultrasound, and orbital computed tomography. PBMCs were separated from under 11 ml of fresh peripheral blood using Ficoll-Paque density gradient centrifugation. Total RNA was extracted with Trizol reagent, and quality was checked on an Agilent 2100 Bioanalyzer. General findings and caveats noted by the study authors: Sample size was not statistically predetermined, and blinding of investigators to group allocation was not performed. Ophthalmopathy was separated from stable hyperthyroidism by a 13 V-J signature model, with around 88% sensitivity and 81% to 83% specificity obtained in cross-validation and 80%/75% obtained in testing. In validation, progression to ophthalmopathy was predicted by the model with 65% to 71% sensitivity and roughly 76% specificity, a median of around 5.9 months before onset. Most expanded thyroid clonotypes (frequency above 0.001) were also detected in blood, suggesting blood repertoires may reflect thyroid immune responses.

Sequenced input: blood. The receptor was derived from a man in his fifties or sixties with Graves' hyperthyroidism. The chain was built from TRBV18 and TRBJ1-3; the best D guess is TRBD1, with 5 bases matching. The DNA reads TGTGCCAGCACGGGGACGGACCGAAACACCATATATTTT. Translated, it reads CASTGTDRNTIYF.